This T cell receptor (beta chain) comes out of a study of control samples from healthy donors and cancer patients. Data came from immunoSEQ multiplex PCR; TCRdb stores just in-frame clones and leaves some out. The profile covers 69,000 or so clones, with about 94% appearing a single time and under 3.5% taken by the ten largest. Germline trimming cut 9 bases from V and 5 bases from J; bases unmatched to any gene: 11. Germline loops: CDR1 MNHEY, CDR2 SVGAGI. This CDR3 is 14 amino acids long. V gene TRBV6-5 combines with J gene TRBJ1-1; 8 bases fit TRBD1. Sample: blood. The clonotype was recovered from a woman in her 30s in good health. The chain's CDR3 is CASQRTGGDTEAFF. CDR3 in DNA: TGTGCCAGTCAGCGAACAGGGGGTGATACTGAAGCTTTCTTT.